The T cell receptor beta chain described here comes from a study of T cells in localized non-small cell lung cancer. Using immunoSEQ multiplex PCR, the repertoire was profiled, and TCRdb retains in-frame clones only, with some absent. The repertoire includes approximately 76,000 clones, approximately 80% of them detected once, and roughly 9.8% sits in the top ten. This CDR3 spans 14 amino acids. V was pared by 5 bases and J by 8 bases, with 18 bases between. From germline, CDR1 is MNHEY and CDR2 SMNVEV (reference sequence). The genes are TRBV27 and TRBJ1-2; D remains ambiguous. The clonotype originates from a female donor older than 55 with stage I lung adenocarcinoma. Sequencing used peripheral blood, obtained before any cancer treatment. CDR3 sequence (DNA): TGTGCCAGCAGTCTCCGATCCAGCACGAGAGGCTACACCTTC. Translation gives CASSLRSSTRGYTF.